This T cell receptor beta chain emerged from a study of tumor and adjacent non-tumor tissue in lung cancer. A modified ARM-PCR protocol with three rounds of nested PCR amplified TCRbeta. TCRdb reanalysed the multiplex PCR reads using MiXCR and keeps one entry per CDR3 protein. Altogether approximately 80,000 distinct CDR3 sequences are present, more than 80% being singletons, with the ten largest covering 51%. This CDR3 has 13 residues. Germline values: CDR1 SGHAT, CDR2 FQNNGV. This clonotype was recorded once. The CDR3 end shows no conserved phenylalanine or tryptophan, and so a read error is likely. This sample's RNA came from whole unsorted tissue. This non-tumor lung sample came from over 3 cm beyond the tumor edge.

The sample consisted of distant non-tumor lung tissue. This rearrangement joins TRBV11-2 to TRBJ1-1; D uncertain. The TCR sequence derives from a man aged 55 to 70 with non-small cell lung cancer. The CDR3: CPSSLQGGREAFS. CDR3 sequence (DNA): TGTCCCAGCAGCTTGCAAGGAGGTCGTGAAGCTTTCTCT.